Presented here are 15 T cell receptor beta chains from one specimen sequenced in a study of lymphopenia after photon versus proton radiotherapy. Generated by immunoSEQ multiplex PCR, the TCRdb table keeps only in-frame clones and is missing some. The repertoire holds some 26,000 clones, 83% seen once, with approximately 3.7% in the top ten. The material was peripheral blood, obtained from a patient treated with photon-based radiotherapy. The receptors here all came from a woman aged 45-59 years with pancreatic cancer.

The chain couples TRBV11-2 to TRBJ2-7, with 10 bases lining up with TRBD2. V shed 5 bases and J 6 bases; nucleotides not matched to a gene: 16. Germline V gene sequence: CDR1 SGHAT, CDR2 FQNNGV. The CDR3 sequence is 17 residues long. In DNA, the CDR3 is TGTGCCAGCAGCCCCTGGGGTAGCGGGAGGTTCGACGGCGAGCAGTACTTC. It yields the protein CASSPWGSGRFDGEQYF.

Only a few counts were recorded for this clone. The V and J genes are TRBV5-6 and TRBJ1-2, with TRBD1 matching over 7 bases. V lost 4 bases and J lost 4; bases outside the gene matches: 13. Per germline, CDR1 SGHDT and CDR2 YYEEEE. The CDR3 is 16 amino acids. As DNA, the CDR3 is TGTGCCAGCAGCCTCTCCCCCCAGGGACAGATCTATGGCTACACCTTC. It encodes CASSLSPQGQIYGYTF.

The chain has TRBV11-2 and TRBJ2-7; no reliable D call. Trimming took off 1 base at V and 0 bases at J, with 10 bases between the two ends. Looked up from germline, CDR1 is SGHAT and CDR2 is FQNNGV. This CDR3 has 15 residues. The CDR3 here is CASSLGATSSYEQYF. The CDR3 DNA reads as TGTGCCAGCAGCTTAGGGGCGACCAGCTCCTACGAGCAGTACTTC.

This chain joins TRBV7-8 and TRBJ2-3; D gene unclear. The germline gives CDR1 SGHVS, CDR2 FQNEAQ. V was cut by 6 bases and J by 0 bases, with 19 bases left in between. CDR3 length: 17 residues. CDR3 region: CASSPGIGPTSTDTQYF. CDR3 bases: TGTGCCAGCAGTCCTGGGATCGGACCTACTAGCACAGATACGCAGTATTTT. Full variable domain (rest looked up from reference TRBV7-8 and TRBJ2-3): GAGVSQSPRYKVAKRGQDVALRCDPISGHVSLFWYQQALGQGPEFLTYFQNEAQLDKSGLPSDRFFAERPEGSVSTLKIQRTQQEDSAVYLCASSPGIGPTSTDTQYFGPGTRLTVL.

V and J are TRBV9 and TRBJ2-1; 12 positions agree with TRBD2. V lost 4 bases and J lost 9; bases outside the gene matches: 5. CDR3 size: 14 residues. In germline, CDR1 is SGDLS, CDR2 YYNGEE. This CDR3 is CASSFRLAGVEQFF. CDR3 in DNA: TGTGCCAGCAGCTTTCGACTAGCGGGGGTTGAGCAGTTCTTC.

The CDR3 loop reads CASSLNLAVTQETQYF. CDR3 nucleotides: TGTGCCAGCAGCTTAAACCTAGCGGTGACCCAAGAGACCCAGTACTTC. The rearrangement links TRBV7-2 to TRBJ2-5, with 7 bases lining up with TRBD2. This CDR3 has 16 amino acids. CDR1 and CDR2 (germline): SGHTA, FQGNSA. Trimming removed 2 bases from V and 1 base from J; junction bases left unmatched: 7.

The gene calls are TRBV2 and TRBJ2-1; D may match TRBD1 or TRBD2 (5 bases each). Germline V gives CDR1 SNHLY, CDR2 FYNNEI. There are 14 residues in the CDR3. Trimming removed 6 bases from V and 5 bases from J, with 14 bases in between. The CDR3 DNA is TGTGCCAGCAGGACGGGACCAAAGAACAATGAGCAGTTCTTC. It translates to CASRTGPKNNEQFF.

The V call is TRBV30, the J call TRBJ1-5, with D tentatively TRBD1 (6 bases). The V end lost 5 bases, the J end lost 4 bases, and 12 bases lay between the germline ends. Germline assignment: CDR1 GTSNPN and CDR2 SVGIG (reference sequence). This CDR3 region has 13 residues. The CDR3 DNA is TGTGCCTGGGAAACTGACAGGAATCAGCCCCAGCATTTT. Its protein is CAWETDRNQPQHF.

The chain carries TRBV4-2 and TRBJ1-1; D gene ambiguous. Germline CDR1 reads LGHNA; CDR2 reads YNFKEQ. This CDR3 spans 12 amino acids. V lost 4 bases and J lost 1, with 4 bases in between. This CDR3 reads CASSRGNTEAFF. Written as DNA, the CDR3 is TGTGCCAGCAGCCGGGGGAACACTGAAGCTTTCTTT.

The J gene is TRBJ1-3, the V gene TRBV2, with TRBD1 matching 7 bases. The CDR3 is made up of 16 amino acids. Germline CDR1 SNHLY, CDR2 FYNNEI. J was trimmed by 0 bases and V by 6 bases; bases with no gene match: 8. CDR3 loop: CASSPGGGGSGNTIYF. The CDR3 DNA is TGTGCCAGCAGCCCAGGGGGGGGAGGCTCTGGAAACACCATATATTTT.

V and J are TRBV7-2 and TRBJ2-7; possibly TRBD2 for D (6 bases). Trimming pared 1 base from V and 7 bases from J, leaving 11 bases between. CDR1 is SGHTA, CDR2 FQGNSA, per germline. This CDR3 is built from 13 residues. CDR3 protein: CASSLDGGKEQYF. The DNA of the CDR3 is TGTGCCAGCAGCTTAGATGGCGGGAAGGAGCAGTACTTC.

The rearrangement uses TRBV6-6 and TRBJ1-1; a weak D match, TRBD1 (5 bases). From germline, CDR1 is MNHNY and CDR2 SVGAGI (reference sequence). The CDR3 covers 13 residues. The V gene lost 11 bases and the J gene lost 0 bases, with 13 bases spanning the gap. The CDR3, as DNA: TGTGCCGCTGCGGGGCAGATGAACACTGAAGCTTTCTTT. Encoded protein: CAAAGQMNTEAFF.

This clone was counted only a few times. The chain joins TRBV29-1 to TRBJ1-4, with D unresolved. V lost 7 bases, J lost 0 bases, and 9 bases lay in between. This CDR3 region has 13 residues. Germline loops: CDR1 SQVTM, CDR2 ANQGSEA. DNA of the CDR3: TGCAGCGCTTCACACTCAACTAATGAAAAACTGTTTTTT. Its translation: CSASHSTNEKLFF.

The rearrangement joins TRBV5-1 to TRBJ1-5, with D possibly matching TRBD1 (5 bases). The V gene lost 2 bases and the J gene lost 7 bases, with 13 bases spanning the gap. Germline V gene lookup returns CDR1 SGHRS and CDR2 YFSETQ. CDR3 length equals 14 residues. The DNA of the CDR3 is TGCGCCAGCAGCTTTGGAGGGGATGGGCAGCCCCAGCATTTT. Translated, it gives CASSFGGDGQPQHF. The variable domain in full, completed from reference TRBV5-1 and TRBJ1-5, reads KAGVTQTPRYLIKTRGQQVTLSCSPISGHRSVSWYQQTPGQGLQFLFEYFSETQRNKGNFPGRFSGRQFSNSRSEMNVSTLELGDSALYLCASSFGGDGQPQHFGDGTRLSIL.

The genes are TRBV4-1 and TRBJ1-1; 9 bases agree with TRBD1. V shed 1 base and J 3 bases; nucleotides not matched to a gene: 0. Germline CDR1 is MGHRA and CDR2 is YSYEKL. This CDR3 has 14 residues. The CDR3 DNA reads TGCGCCAGCAGCCAAGGGGACAGGGACACTGAAGCTTTCTTT. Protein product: CASSQGDRDTEAFF.